The T cell receptor beta chain under discussion was sequenced for a study of blood T cells in healthy people across ages. There are 11 residues in the CDR3. Per the germline V gene, CDR1 is DFQATT and CDR2 is SNEGSKA (reference sequence). It was with a sample-barcoded 5' primer and a J-beta primer mix that a second PCR of about 6 to 12 cycles was run. TCRdb re-analysed the 5' RACE reads in MiXCR, keeping a single row per CDR3 protein. This sample has roughly 680,000 distinct CDR3 sequences, with 52% found just once. In its sample, this clonotype was seen once. A much larger clone lies one base from this, so it may be a read error.

The V gene is TRBV20-1, the J gene TRBJ1-1; D is ambiguous. This TCR came from a woman over 75 in good health. The sample consisted of blood. CDR3 protein: CNASLDQEAFF. The CDR3 bases are TGCAATGCTAGCCTCGATCAGGAAGCTTTCTTT.